The subject of this entry is one T cell receptor beta chain. These data belong to a study of blood T cell repertoires in COVID-19. Per the original data handling: Amplifying reference gene primers gave estimates of nucleated cell counts. TCRdb's copy holds only in-frame clones and misses some; the assay was immunoSEQ multiplex PCR. Clonal size and the V and J genes are those of that table, whereas D and trimming came from the DNA. The data show about 72,000 clones, with more than 75% seen just once and roughly 11% held by the top ten. The length of the CDR3 is 15 residues. Germline V CDR1 and CDR2: MDHEN, SYDVKM. Trimming stripped 6 bases from V and 7 bases from J, with 21 bases between.

The chain employs TRBV28 and TRBJ1-1; the D is unclear. Material: peripheral blood. This receptor was identified in a man between 65 and 85 years old with active or convalescent COVID-19. CDR3 coding DNA: TGTGCCAGCAGACCATCTAATCGGATGTCGGGTGAAGCTTTCTTT. Its protein is CASRPSNRMSGEAFF.